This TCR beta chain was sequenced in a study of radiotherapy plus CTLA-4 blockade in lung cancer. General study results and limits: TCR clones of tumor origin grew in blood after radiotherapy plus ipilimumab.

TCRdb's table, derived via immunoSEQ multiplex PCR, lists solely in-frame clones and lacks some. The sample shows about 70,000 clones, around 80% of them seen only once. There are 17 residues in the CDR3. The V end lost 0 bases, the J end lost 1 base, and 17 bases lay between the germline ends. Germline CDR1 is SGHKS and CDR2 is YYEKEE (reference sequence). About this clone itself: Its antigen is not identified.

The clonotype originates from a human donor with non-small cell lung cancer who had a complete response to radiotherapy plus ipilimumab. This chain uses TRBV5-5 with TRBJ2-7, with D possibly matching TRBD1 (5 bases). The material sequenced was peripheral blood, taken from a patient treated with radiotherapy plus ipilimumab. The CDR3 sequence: CASSLAPGRTRSYEQYF. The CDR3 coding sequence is TGTGCCAGCAGCTTGGCCCCAGGAAGGACAAGATCCTACGAGCAGTACTTC.